A selection of T cell receptor beta chains follows, all from one sample in a study of spatial heterogeneity in lung cancer. One entry per CDR3 protein, called by TCRdb with MiXCR from the 5' RACE reads. The sample records roughly 5,700 distinct CDR3 sequences, 26% being singletons. This sample comprised lung tumor tissue, obtained at surgery. The receptors were sampled from a male donor with early-stage non-small cell lung cancer. CDR3s include the opening cysteine and the closing phenylalanine or tryptophan. The D gene is left open where the match is weak. Some rows mark clone size as missing; the rest say once, few, many or name a class of expanded clone.

D | size | J | V | DNA | CDR3
. | . | TRBJ2-1 | TRBV10-1 | TGCGCCAGCAGTGACGGAGACCCCTACAATGAGCAGTTCTTC | CASSDGDPYNEQFF
TRBD2 | . | TRBJ2-1 | TRBV5-1 | TGCGCCAGCAGCGTGAAACTAGCGGGAGGACCCCTCTCCTACAATGAGCAGTTCTTC | CASSVKLAGGPLSYNEQFF
. | medium-sized | TRBJ1-4 | TRBV5-1 | TGCGCCAGCAGCTTGGGGGAAGGGAATGAAAAACTGTTTTTT | CASSLGEGNEKLFF
. | medium-sized | TRBJ2-3 | TRBV5-4 | TGTGCCAGCAGCAGACCGGGAGATCTCACAGATACGCAGTATTTT | CASSRPGDLTDTQYF
. | . | TRBJ2-7 | TRBV18 | TGTGCCAGCTCACCCGGGACCAACTCCTACGAGCAGTACTTC | CASSPGTNSYEQYF
. | . | TRBJ2-7 | TRBV6-6 | TGTGCCAGCAGTTACAGGCTGACCTCCTACGAGCAGTACTTC | CASSYRLTSYEQYF
. | medium-sized | TRBJ2-2 | TRBV10-3 | TGTGCCATCAGCACTAGAGGGGCAGAGAACACCGGGGAGCTGTTTTTT | CAISTRGAENTGELFF
. | medium-sized | TRBJ1-2 | TRBV7-9 | TGTGCCAGCAGCCCGGGGAAGGCGTCGAGTGGCTACACCTTC | CASSPGKASSGYTF
TRBD2 | many | TRBJ2-1 | TRBV20-1 | TGCAGTGGCTCGTTGGAGACTAGCGGCTACAATGAGCAGTTCTTC | CSGSLETSGYNEQFF
. | . | TRBJ2-7 | TRBV3-1 | TGTGCCAGCAGGTCTACTTCCGGGGCCGCCTACGAGCAGTACTTC | CASRSTSGAAYEQYF
TRBD1 | . | TRBJ2-6 | TRBV18 | TGTGCCAGCTCACCGGACAGGCTCTCTGGGGCCAACGTCCTGACTTTC | CASSPDRLSGANVLTF
TRBD2 | . | TRBJ2-7 | TRBV13 | TGTGCCAGCAGCCAGAGAGGGGTGGGACTAGCGGGCTTCTACGAGCAGTACTTC | CASSQRGVGLAGFYEQYF
. | many | TRBJ2-1 | TRBV19 | TGTGCCAGTAGTATGGAACTGGGGGAGCAGTTCTTC | CASSMELGEQFF
TRBD1 | many | TRBJ2-2 | TRBV27 | TGTGCCAGCAGTTTATCGACAGGGACGAACACCGGGGAGCTGTTTTTT | CASSLSTGTNTGELFF
. | . | TRBJ2-7 | TRBV7-2 | TGTGCCAGCAGCTTAGATTGGCGTAAGAAGGAGTACTTC | CASSLDWRKKEYF
. | few | TRBJ2-5 | TRBV5-4 | TGTGCCAGCGGGGAGGCGCGCCAAGAGACCCAGTACTTC | CASGEARQETQYF
. | few | TRBJ2-5 | TRBV20-1 | TGCAGTGCTAGCGCCTCGACCCAGTACTTC | CSASASTQYF
. | many | TRBJ2-5 | TRBV9 | TGTGCCAGCAGCGTAGCGAGCAGGGGAACGGCAGAGACCCAGTACTTC | CASSVASRGTAETQYF
. | medium-sized | TRBJ1-2 | TRBV20-1 | TGCAGTGCTAGAGATGAGCCAGTAAACTATGGCTACACCTTC | CSARDEPVNYGYTF
. | . | TRBJ2-1 | TRBV6-5 | TGTGCCAGCAGTAGCGACAGGAGCTCCTACAATGAGCAGTTCTTC | CASSSDRSSYNEQFF
. | medium-sized | TRBJ2-6 | TRBV2 | TGTGCCAGCAACGCACCGACTGGGGGGGCCAACGTCCTGACTTTC | CASNAPTGGANVLTF
TRBD2 | . | TRBJ2-1 | TRBV18 | TGTGCCAGCTCAGCTAGCGGGAGTAGGGATGAGCAGTTCTTC | CASSASGSRDEQFF
TRBD1 | few | TRBJ2-7 | TRBV18 | TGTGCCAGCTCACTAACCGGGACAGGGTCCTACGAGCAGTACTTC | CASSLTGTGSYEQYF
. | medium-sized | TRBJ2-5 | TRBV29-1 | TGCAGCGTTGAGAAGGGGGGAAAGACCCAGTACTTC | CSVEKGGKTQYF
TRBD1 | . | TRBJ2-1 | TRBV14 | TGTGCCAGCAGCCCACGAAACAGGACAGGGGCGTTAGGGAATGAGCAGTTCTTC | CASSPRNRTGALGNEQFF
. | medium-sized | TRBJ2-2 | TRBV28 | TGTGCCAGCACAGGGGCCACCGGGGAGCTGTTTTTT | CASTGATGELFF
. | . | TRBJ2-1 | TRBV9 | TGTGCCAGCAGCGTCTTCCCGGAGGGCAATGAGCAGTTCTTC | CASSVFPEGNEQFF
TRBD1 | many | TRBJ2-1 | TRBV29-1 | TGCAGCGGGACCACCGGACAGGATGAGCAGTTCTTC | CSGTTGQDEQFF
TRBD2 | . | TRBJ2-5 | TRBV20-1 | TGCAGTGCTCAAAGGACTAGCGGGAGTTTAGAGACCCAGTACTTC | CSAQRTSGSLETQYF
TRBD2 | . | TRBJ2-5 | TRBV14 | TGTGCCAGCAGCCAAGGGAGTGGGCCTAGCGGGAGAGAGACCCAGTACTTC | CASSQGSGPSGRETQYF
TRBD2 | medium-sized | TRBJ2-5 | TRBV20-1 | TGCAGTGCTAGGGCGTCTAGCGGGTCCCTCCAGGAGACCCAGTACTTC | CSARASSGSLQETQYF
TRBD2 | medium-sized | TRBJ2-1 | TRBV29-1 | TGCAGCGTTGAAGATCCGAATAGCGGGGTCCTAGGGGGTGCCTACAATGAGCAGTTCTTC | CSVEDPNSGVLGGAYNEQFF
TRBD1 | once | TRBJ2-3 | TRBV7-2 | TGTGCCAGCAGCGCGGACAGGGGCCCTCGGGGCACAGATACGCAGTATTTT | CASSADRGPRGTDTQYF